This T cell receptor (beta chain) originates from a study of blood T cells in healthy people across ages. The total RNA that was extracted per sample amounted to at least 5.5 micrograms. Overall study findings and caveats: Comparison with aged donors showed that long-lived donors had more naive CD4+ cells and higher diversity. Age brought a roughly linear fall in TCR beta diversity measured per million T cells.

V dropped 6 bases and J dropped 2 bases, with 16 bases sitting between them. The CDR3 runs to 15 residues. Germline V gene data show CDR1 as MNHNS and CDR2 as SASEGT. Primed by a sample-barcoded 5' primer and a J-beta primer mix, a second PCR proceeded for about 7 to 12 cycles. TCRdb reprocessed the 5' RACE reads with MiXCR, giving one entry per CDR3 protein. The sample consists of about 1.6 million distinct CDR3 sequences, roughly 32% of them appearing once. This clonotype was detected a few times. Its target is unknown. Sequencing was carried out using blood. The chain joins TRBV6-1 to TRBJ1-2, with D hard to call. The receptor's source is a woman aged 30 to 39 in good health. In nucleotides, the CDR3 is TGTGCCAGCAGGACGCTCGAACTTGGAAACTATGGCTACACCTTC. Protein: CASRTLELGNYGYTF.